This T cell receptor beta chain is from a study of Ad26.COV2.S vaccination and SARS-CoV-2 variants. Study results and limitations: Spike-specific TCR breadth ran higher among vaccine recipients than placebo recipients. Participants given vaccine showed non-spike TCR breadth similar to that of placebo recipients.

Produced via immunoSEQ multiplex PCR; TCRdb's table is partial and in-frame only. The sample has around 450,000 clones; roughly 88% are singletons. The CDR3 extends over 11 amino acids. Germline CDR1 DFQATT, CDR2 SNEGSKA (reference sequence). The ends were cut back, 4 bases at V and 2 bases at J, with 5 bases in the middle. Remarks on this clone: Its antigen is unidentified.

As for treatment: roughly 18 received Ad26.COV2.S at low or high dose, single or two shots; roughly 5 received placebo; per-sample allocation not given. Repertoires come from day 63 after the first vaccine or placebo injection. The origin of this receptor is a person aged 18-65 years who received the Ad26.COV2.S COVID-19 vaccine or a placebo. The sequences come from peripheral blood, collected in a trial of Ad26.COV2.S vaccine versus placebo. The genes are TRBV20-1 and TRBJ2-5; unclear D gene. The CDR3 DNA sequence: TGCAGTGCTACATCGCAAGAGACCCAGTACTTC. Translated, it gives CSATSQETQYF.